This T cell receptor beta chain is from a study of response to subunit inactivated influenza vaccine. TCRdb reprocessed the RT-PCR reads via MiXCR and lists one record per CDR3 protein. The table shows a few hundred thousand distinct CDR3 sequences, with 6.5% to 8% occurring only once. On this clonotype itself: Antigen specificity is unknown.

Trimming removed 6 bases from V and 4 bases from J, with 10 bases in between. The CDR3 sequence is 13 residues long. Broader study findings: The authors proposed limited new T cell recruitment per seasonal influenza vaccination.

The material sequenced was PBMCs from blood, taken less than 30 months after vaccination. This receptor was taken from a man aged 45-69 years who received an inactivated influenza vaccine. This chain uses TRBV12-3 or TRBV12-4 with TRBJ1-5; a possible D gene is TRBD1 (5 bases). The CDR3 sequence: CASSPTVNQPQHF. DNA of the CDR3: TGTGCCAGCAGCCCGACAGTAAATCAGCCCCAGCATTTT.